One and the same sample provided the 7 T cell receptor beta chains below, sequenced in a study of cytomegalovirus exposure and HLA in healthy donors. PCR primers comprised 60 Vbeta and 13 Jbeta primers. The method was immunoSEQ multiplex PCR; TCRdb's version includes in-frame clones alone and lacks a portion of them. Of about 140,000 clones listed, around 65% are singletons. The sequencing sample was made of PBMCs. These receptors originate from a male donor in good health and CMV-seronegative.

The genes are TRBV7-2 and TRBJ1-2, with D possibly matching TRBD1 (6 bases). V shed 5 bases and J shed 8 bases, with 18 bases lying between them. Per the germline V gene, CDR1 is SGHTA and CDR2 is FQGNSA. The CDR3 has 14 amino acids. DNA of the CDR3: TGTGCCAGCAGCCGCGTAGGGCAGGGGAGCGGCTACACCTTC. It translates to CASSRVGQGSGYTF.

The chain is built from TRBV28 and TRBJ2-7; 10 nucleotides align to TRBD1. The V gene's germline CDR1 is MDHEN and CDR2 SYDVKM. The length of the CDR3 is 14 residues. J was trimmed by 12 bases and V by 6 bases; bases with no gene match: 14. The CDR3 here is CASSPAATGGVRYF. In DNA form, the CDR3 reads TGTGCCAGCAGCCCGGCCGCGACAGGGGGCGTTCGGTACTTC.

This clone appeared once. The V call is TRBV14, the J call TRBJ2-3; D is possibly TRBD1 (5 bases). Trimming left V 3 bases short and J 0 bases short, with 13 bases between. This CDR3 is built from 16 residues. CDR1 is SGHDN, CDR2 FVKESK, per germline. The CDR3 DNA sequence: TGTGCCAGCAGCCAGGAGAGACAGACTAGCACAGATACGCAGTATTTT. It specifies CASSQERQTSTDTQYF.

The chain is built from TRBV7-2 and TRBJ2-5; TRBD2 matches 8 bases. This CDR3 is 15 amino acids long. J lost 3 bases, V lost 0 bases, and 3 bases had no gene match. Germline V gene sequence: CDR1 SGHTA, CDR2 FQGNSA. CDR3 sequence reads: CASSLARGVKETQYF. DNA of the CDR3: TGTGCCAGCAGCTTAGCGCGGGGGGTGAAAGAGACCCAGTACTTC.

The rearrangement links TRBV2 to TRBJ2-3; the match to TRBD2 covers 8 bases. The CDR3 consists of 14 residues. Germline V gives CDR1 SNHLY, CDR2 FYNNEI. J was trimmed by 1 base and V by 7 bases; bases with no gene match: 4. The CDR3 protein is CASNWRGGTDTQYF. The CDR3 DNA sequence: TGTGCCAGCAATTGGCGGGGGGGCACAGATACGCAGTATTTT.

This clone was observed a few times. The chain uses TRBV19 and TRBJ2-2; tentative D call: TRBD1 (5 bases). The V end lost 4 bases, the J end lost 7 bases, and 7 bases lay between the germline ends. Looked up from germline, CDR1 is LNHDA and CDR2 is SQIVND (reference sequence). The CDR3 contains 12 residues. In DNA form, the CDR3 reads TGTGCCAGTAGTAAACAGGACGGGGAGCTGTTTTTT. Its protein is CASSKQDGELFF.

The CDR3 sequence is CASSLAGQKNIQYF. CDR3 DNA sequence: TGTGCCAGCAGCTTAGCGGGACAGAAAAACATTCAGTACTTC. V is TRBV7-9 and J is TRBJ2-4; the match to TRBD1 covers 7 bases. The length of the CDR3 is 14 residues. V shed 0 bases and J 4 bases; nucleotides not matched to a gene: 0. CDR1 and CDR2 (germline): SEHNR, FQNEAQ (reference sequence).